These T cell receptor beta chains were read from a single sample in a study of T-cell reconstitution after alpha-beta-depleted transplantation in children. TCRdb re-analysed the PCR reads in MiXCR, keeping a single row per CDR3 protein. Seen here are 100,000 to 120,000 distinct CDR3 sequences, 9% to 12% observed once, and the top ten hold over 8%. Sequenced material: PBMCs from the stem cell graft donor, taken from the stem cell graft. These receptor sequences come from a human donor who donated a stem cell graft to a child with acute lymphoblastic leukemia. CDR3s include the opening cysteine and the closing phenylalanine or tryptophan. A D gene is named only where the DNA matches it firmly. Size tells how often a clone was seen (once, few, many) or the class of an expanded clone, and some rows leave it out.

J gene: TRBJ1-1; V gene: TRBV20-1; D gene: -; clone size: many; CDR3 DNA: TGCAGTGCTAGAGAGGTGGGGAGGGACACTGAAGCTTTCTTT; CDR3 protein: CSAREVGRDTEAFF
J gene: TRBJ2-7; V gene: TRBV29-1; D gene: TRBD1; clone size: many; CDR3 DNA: TGCAGCGTTGAGGGACAGGGCACCTACGAGCAGTACTTC; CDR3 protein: CSVEGQGTYEQYF
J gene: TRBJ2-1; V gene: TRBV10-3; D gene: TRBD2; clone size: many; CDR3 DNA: TGTGCCATCGGGACTACCTACAATGAGCAGTTCTTC; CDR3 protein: CAIGTTYNEQFF
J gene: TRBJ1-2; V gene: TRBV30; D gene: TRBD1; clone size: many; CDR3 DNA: TGTGCCTCTTCCCCTGACAGGGTTGACTATGGCTACACCTTC; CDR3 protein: CASSPDRVDYGYTF
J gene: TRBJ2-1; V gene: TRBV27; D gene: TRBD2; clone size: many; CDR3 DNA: TGTGCCAGCAGTTTAATGCGCGGGGGCAATGAGCAGTTCTTC; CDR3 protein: CASSLMRGGNEQFF
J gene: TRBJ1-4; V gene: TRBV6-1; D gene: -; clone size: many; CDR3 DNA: TGTGCCAGCAGTGGATCCGGGACCCGGAGTGAAAAACTGTTTTTT; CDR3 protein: CASSGSGTRSEKLFF
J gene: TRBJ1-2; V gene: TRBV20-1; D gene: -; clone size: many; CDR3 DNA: TGCAGTGCTAGGGGGGGGCAGGGCGTCTATGGCTACACCTTC; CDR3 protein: CSARGGQGVYGYTF
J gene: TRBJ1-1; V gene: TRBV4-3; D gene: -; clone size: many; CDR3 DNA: TGCGCCAGCAGCCAAGATAGCCGGACAAACATGAACACTGAAGCTTTCTTT; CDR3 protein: CASSQDSRTNMNTEAFF
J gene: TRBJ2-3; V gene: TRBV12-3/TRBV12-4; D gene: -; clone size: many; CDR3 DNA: TGTGCCAGCAGTATGATAGGTGATACGCAGTATTTT; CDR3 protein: CASSMIGDTQYF
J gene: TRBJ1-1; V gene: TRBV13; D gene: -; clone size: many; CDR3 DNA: TGTGCCAGCAGCTGGATACAGGGGAACACTGAAGCTTTCTTT; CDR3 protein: CASSWIQGNTEAFF
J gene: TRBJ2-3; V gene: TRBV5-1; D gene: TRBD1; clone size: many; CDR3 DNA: TGCGCCAGCAGCTTAGGACAGGCCGAGTACACAGATACGCAGTATTTT; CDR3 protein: CASSLGQAEYTDTQYF
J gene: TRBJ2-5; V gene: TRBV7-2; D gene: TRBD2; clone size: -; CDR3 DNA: TGTGCCAGCAGCTCTACCCTCGCGGGGGGGCCTAGAGAGACCCAGTACTTC; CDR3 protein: CASSSTLAGGPRETQYF
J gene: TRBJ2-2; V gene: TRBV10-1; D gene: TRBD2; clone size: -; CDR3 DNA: TGCGCCAGCAGTCTGACTAGCGAGTTGGGGGAGCTGTTTTTT; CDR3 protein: CASSLTSELGELFF
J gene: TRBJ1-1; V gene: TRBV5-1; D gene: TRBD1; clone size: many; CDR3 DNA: TGCGCCAGCAGCTTGGGCCCCTTGGGGGCAGGGGGATACACTGAAGCTTTCTTT; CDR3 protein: CASSLGPLGAGGYTEAFF
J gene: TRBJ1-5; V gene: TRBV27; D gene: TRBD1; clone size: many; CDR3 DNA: TGTGCCAGCAGTCCCGACAGGGGGCTGAATCAGCCCCAGCATTTT; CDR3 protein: CASSPDRGLNQPQHF
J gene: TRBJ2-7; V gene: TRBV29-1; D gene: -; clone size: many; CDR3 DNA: TGCAGCGTTGAAGAACGGGGAGCCTACGAGCAGTACTTC; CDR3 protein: CSVEERGAYEQYF
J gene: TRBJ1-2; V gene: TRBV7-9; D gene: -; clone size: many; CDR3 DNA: TGTGCCAGCAGCGATTCCAGGGCCCCCACCTTC; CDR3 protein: CASSDSRAPTF
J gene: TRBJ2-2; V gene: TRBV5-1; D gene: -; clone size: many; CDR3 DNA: TGCGCCAGCAGCAAGGGACATCCGAACACCGGGGAGCTGTTTTTT; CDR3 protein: CASSKGHPNTGELFF
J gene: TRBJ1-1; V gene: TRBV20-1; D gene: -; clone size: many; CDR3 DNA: TGCAGTGCTAGAGTTGAAGGGGTAGGGAACACTGAAGCTTTCTTT; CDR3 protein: CSARVEGVGNTEAFF
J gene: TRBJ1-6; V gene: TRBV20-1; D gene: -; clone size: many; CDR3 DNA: TGCAGTGCGAAGGCCCCCTGGAGCTCCTATAATTCACCCCTCCACTTT; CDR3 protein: CSAKAPWSSYNSPLHF
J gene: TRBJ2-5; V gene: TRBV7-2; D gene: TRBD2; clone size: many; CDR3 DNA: TGTGCCAGCAGCTTCGGGGGGGCCCAAGAGACCCAGTACTTC; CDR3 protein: CASSFGGAQETQYF
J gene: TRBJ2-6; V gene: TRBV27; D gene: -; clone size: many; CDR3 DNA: TGTGCCAGGAGGTGGGGTGAGGCTGGGGCCAACGTCCTGACTTTC; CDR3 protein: CARRWGEAGANVLTF
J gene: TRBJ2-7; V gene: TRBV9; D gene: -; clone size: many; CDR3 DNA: TGTGCCAGCAGCGTAGGGACAACCTACGAGCAGTACTTC; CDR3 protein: CASSVGTTYEQYF
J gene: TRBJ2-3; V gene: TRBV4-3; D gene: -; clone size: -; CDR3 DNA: TGCGCCAGCAGCCAAGATATCCCTGAGCCTGGCACAGATACGCAGTATTTT; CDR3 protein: CASSQDIPEPGTDTQYF
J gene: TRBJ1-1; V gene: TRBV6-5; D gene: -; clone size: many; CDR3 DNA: TGTGCCAGCAGTTACTACGTGGGCACTGAAGCTTTCTTT; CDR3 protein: CASSYYVGTEAFF
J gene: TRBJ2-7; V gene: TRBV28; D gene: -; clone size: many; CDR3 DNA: TGTGCCAGCAGTTCTTACAGGGTCTACGAGCAGTACTTC; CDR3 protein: CASSSYRVYEQYF
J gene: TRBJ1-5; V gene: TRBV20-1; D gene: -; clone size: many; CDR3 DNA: TGCAGTGCTAGCATCCGGGACACCGGCAATCAGCCCCAGCATTTT; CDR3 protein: CSASIRDTGNQPQHF
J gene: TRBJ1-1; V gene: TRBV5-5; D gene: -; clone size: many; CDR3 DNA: TGTGCCAGCAGCTTGAAAGGGAGCCAGAACACTGAAGCTTTCTTT; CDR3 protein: CASSLKGSQNTEAFF
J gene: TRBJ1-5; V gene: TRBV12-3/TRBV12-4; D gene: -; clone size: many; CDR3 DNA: TGTGCCAGCTCAGGACAGTTAAATCAGCCCCAGCATTTT; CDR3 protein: CASSGQLNQPQHF
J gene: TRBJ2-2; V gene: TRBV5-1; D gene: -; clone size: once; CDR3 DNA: TGCGCCAGCAGTCCGATTGACTCGAGGAGAACCGGGGAGCTGTTTTTT; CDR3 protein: CASSPIDSRRTGELFF
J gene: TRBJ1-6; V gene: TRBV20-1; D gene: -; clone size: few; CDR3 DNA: TGCAGTGCTATATCCGGGACATCAAACTCCTATAATTCACCCCTCCACTTT; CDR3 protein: CSAISGTSNSYNSPLHF
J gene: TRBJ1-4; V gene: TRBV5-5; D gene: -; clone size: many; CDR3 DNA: TGTGCCAGCAGCTTGGCGGGCAGGGTTGCGGAAAAACTGTTTTTT; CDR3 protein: CASSLAGRVAEKLFF
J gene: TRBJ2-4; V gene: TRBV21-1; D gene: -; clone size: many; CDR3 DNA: TGTGCCAGCAGCAAAGTCGTCCCGGATGCGTCCAAAAACATTCAGTACTTC; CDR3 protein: CASSKVVPDASKNIQYF
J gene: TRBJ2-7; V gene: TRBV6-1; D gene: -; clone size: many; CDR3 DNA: TGTGCCAGCAGTGATGGCCGGGAGCAGTACTTC; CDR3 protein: CASSDGREQYF
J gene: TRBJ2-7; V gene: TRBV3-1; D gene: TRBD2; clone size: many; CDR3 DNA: TGTGCCAGCAGCCTCACAGGGGGTCCTAGCGGGGGGGCTCGGGAGCAGTACTTC; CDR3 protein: CASSLTGGPSGGAREQYF
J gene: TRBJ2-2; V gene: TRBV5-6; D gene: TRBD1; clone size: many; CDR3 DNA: TGTGCCAGCAGCTCAACAGGGGGCTGGACCGGGGAGCTGTTTTTT; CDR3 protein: CASSSTGGWTGELFF
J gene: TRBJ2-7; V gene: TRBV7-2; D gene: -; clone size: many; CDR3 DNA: TGTGCCAGCAGCTTAGCTACAGGGTTGGGCGAGCAGTACTTC; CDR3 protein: CASSLATGLGEQYF
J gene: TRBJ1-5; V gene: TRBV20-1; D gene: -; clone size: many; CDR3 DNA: TGCAGTGCCGCCGTCCCAGGGAGGGGCAATCAGCCCCAGCATTTT; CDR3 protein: CSAAVPGRGNQPQHF
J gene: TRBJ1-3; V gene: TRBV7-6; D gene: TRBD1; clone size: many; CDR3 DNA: TGTGCCAGCAGTAGGACAGGGACTGGAAACACCATATATTTT; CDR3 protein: CASSRTGTGNTIYF
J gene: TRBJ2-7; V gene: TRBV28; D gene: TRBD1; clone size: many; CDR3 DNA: TGTGCCAGCAGAATAGGGACAGCTAGCTCCTACGAGCAGTACTTC; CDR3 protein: CASRIGTASSYEQYF
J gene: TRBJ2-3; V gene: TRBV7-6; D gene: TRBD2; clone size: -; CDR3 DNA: TGTGCCAGCAGCTTAGCGATGATAGCGGGGGAGGATACGCAGTATTTT; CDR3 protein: CASSLAMIAGEDTQYF
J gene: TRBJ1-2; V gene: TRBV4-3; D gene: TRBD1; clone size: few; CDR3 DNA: TGCGCCAGCAGCCAAAATAGCCCCCTCGGACAGGCAACCTATGGCTACACCTTC; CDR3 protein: CASSQNSPLGQATYGYTF
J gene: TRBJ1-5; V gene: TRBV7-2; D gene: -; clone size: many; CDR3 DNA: TGTGCCAGCAGCTTAGATGGGGGGTGGAATCAGCCCCAGCATTTT; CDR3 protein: CASSLDGGWNQPQHF
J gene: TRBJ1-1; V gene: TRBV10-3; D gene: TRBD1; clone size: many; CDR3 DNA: TGTGCCATCAGTGAGGAACAGGGGCCGGACACTGAAGCTTTCTTT; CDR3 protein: CAISEEQGPDTEAFF
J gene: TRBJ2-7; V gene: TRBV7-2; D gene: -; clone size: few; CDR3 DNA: TGTGCCAGCAGCCAGGCGGGGATCGAGCAGTACTTC; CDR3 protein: CASSQAGIEQYF
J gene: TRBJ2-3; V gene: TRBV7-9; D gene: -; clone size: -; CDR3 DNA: TGTGCCAGCAGCTTAGTCCACGGCGATCTAAGAACAGATACGCAGTATTTT; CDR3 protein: CASSLVHGDLRTDTQYF
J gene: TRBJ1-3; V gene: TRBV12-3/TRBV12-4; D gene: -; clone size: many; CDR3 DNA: TGTGCCAGCAGTTTACAGGCTGGAAACACCATATATTTT; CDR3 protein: CASSLQAGNTIYF
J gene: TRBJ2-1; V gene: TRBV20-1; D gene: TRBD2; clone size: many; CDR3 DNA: TGCAGTGCCGGCGGGGGGGCCTCCTACAATGAGCAGTTCTTC; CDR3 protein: CSAGGGASYNEQFF